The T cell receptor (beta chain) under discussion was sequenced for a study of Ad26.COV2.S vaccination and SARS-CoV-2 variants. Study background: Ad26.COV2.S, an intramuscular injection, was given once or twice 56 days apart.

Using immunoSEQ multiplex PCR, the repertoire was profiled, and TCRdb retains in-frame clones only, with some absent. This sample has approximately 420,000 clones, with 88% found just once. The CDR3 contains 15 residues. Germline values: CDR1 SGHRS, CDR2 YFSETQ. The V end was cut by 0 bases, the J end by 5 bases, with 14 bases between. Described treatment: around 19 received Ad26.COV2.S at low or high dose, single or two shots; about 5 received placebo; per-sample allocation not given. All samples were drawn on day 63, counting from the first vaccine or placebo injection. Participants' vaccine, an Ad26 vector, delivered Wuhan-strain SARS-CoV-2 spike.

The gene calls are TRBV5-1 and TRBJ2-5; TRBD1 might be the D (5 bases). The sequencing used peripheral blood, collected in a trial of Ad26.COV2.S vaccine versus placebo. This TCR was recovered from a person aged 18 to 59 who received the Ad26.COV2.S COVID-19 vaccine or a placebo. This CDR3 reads CASSLEWGQPETQYF. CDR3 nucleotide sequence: TGCGCCAGCAGCTTGGAGTGGGGCCAGCCGGAGACCCAGTACTTC.